This TCR beta chain is drawn from a study of blood T cell repertoires in COVID-19. Study context: COVID-19 samples collected from the United States, Italy and Spain covered acute and convalescent phases. T cells, B-cell-depleted T cells, or PBMCs supplied cDNA or gDNA.

J gave up 10 bases and V 8 bases, and 10 bases lay outside the gene matches. The CDR3 has 13 amino acids. How the authors handled the data: How many nucleated cells were present was estimated from reference gene primer amplification. Generated by immunoSEQ multiplex PCR, the TCRdb table keeps only in-frame clones and is missing some. That table is the source of V, J and clone size, and D and trimming were worked out from the DNA. This sample has 250,000 or so clones, with roughly 86% found just once. This receptor was taken from a woman aged 25 to 39 with acute or convalescent COVID-19. Sequencing was carried out using peripheral blood. The chain couples TRBV12-3 or TRBV12-4 to TRBJ1-1; 10 nucleotides agree with TRBD1. The CDR3 DNA is TGTGCCAGCCGCCGGGGACAGGGGTTTTCAGCTTTCTTT. It yields the protein CASRRGQGFSAFF.